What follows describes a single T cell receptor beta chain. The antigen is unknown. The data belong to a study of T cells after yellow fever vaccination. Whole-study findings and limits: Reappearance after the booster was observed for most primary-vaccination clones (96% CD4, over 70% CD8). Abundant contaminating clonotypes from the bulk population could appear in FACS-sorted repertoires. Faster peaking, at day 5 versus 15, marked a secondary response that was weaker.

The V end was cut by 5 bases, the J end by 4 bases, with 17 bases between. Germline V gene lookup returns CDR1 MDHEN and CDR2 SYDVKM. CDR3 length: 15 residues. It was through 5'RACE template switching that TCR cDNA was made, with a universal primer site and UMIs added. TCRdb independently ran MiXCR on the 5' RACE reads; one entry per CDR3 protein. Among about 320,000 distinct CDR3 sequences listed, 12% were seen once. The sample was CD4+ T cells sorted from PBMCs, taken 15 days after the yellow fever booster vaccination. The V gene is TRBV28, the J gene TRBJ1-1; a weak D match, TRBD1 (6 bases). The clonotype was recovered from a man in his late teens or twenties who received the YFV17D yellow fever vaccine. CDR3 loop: CASSPGSGRGTEAFF. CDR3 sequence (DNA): TGTGCCAGCAGTCCCGGTTCTGGCAGGGGCACTGAAGCTTTCTTT.